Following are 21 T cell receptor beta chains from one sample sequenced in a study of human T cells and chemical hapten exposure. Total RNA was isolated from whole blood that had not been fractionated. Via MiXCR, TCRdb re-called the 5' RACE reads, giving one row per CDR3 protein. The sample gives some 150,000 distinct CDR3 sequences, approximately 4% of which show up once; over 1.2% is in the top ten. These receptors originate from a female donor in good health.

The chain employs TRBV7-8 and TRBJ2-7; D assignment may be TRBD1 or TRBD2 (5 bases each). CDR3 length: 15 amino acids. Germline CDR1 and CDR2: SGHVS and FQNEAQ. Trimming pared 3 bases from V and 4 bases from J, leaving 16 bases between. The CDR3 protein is CASSFPGRAVYEQYF. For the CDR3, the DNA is TGTGCCAGCAGCTTCCCGGGACGAGCGGTTTACGAGCAGTACTTC.

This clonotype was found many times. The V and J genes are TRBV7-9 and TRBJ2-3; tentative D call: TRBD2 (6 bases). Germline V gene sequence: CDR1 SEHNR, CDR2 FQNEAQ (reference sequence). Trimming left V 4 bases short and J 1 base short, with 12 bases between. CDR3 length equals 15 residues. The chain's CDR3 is CASSSMGLRTDTQYF. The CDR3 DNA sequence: TGTGCCAGCAGCTCAATGGGACTTCGCACAGATACGCAGTATTTT.

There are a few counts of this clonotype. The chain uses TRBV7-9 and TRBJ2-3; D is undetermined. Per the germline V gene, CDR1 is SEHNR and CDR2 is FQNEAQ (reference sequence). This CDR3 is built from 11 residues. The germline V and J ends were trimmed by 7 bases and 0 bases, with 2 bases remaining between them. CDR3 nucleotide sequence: TGTGCCAGCACCAGCACAGATACGCAGTATTTT. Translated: CASTSTDTQYF.

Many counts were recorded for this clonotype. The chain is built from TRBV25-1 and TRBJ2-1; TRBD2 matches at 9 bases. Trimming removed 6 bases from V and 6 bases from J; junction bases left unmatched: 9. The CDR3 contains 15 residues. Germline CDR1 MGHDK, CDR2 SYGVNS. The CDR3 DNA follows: TGTGCCAGCAGGAAAGGCAGCGGGGGGCTCAATGAGCAGTTCTTC. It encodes CASRKGSGGLNEQFF.

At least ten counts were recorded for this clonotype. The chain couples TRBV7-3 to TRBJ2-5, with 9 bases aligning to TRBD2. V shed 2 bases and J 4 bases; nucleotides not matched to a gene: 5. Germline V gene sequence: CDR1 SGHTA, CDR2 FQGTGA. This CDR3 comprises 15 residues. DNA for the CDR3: TGTGCCAGCAGCTTAGCGGGGGGGCTCCGAGAGACCCAGTACTTC. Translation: CASSLAGGLRETQYF. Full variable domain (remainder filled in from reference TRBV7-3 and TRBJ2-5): GAGVSQTPSNKVTEKGKYVELRCDPISGHTALYWYRQSLGQGPEFLIYFQGTGAADDSGLPNDRFFAVRPEGSVSTLKIQRTERGDSAVYLCASSLAGGLRETQYFGPGTRLLVL.

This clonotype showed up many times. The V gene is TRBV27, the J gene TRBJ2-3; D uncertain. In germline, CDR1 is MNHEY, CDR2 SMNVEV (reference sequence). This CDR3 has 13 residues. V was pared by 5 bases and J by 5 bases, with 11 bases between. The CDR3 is CASSLGLGDTQYF. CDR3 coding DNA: TGTGCCAGCAGTCTAGGGTTAGGAGATACGCAGTATTTT.

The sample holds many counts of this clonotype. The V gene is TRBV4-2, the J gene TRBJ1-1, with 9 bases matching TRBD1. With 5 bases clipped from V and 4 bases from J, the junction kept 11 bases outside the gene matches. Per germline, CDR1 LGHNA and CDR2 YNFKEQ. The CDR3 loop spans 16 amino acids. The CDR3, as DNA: TGTGCCAGCAGCAAGAGACAGGGGGGTGAGCCCACTGAAGCTTTCTTT. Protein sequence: CASSKRQGGEPTEAFF.

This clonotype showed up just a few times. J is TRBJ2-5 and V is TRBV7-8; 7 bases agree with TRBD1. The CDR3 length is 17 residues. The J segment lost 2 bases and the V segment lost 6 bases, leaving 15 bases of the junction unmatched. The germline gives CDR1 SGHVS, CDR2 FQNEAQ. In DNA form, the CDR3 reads TGTGCCAGCAGTCATCTGACGGGACAGAGCGATCAAGAGACCCAGTACTTC. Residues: CASSHLTGQSDQETQYF. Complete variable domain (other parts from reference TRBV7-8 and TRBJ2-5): GAGVSQSPRYKVAKRGQDVALRCDPISGHVSLFWYQQALGQGPEFLTYFQNEAQLDKSGLPSDRFFAERPEGSVSTLKIQRTQQEDSAVYLCASSHLTGQSDQETQYFGPGTRLLVL.

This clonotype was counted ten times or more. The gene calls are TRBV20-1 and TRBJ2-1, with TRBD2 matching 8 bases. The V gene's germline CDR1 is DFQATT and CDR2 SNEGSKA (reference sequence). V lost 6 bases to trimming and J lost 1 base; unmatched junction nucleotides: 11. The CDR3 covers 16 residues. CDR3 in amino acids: CSATLAGGLSYNEQFF. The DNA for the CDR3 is TGCAGTGCGACGCTGGCGGGGGGTCTGTCCTACAATGAGCAGTTCTTC.

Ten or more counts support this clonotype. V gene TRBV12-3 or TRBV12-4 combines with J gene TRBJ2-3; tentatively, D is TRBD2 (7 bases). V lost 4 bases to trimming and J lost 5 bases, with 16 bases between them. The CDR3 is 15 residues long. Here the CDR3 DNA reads TGTGCCAGCAGTTCCCTCGGGGGGCTCCTAGATACGCAGTATTTT. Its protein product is CASSSLGGLLDTQYF.

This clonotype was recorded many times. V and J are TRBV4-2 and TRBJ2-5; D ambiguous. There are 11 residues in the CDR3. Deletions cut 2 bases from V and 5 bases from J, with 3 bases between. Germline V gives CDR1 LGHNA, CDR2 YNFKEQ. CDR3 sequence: CASSQSETQYF. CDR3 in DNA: TGTGCCAGCAGCCAATCCGAGACCCAGTACTTC.

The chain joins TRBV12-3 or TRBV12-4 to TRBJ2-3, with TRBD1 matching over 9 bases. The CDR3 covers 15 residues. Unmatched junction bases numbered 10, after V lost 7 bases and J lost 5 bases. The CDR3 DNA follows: TGTGCCAGCAAGGCTTCGACAGGGGGATTAGATACGCAGTATTTT. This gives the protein CASKASTGGLDTQYF.

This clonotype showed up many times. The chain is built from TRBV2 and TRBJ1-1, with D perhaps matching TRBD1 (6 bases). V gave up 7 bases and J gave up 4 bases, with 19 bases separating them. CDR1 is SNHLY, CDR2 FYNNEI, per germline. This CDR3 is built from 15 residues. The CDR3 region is CASTPGQSFSTEAFF. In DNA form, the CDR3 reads TGTGCCAGCACTCCGGGACAAAGCTTTTCCACTGAAGCTTTCTTT.

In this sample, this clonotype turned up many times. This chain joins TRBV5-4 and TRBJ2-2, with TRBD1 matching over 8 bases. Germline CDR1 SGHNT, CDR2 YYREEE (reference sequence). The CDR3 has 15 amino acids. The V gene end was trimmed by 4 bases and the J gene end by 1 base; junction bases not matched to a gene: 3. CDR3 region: CASSRGQGNTGELFF. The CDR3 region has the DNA TGTGCCAGCAGCCGCGGACAGGGGAACACCGGGGAGCTGTTTTTT.

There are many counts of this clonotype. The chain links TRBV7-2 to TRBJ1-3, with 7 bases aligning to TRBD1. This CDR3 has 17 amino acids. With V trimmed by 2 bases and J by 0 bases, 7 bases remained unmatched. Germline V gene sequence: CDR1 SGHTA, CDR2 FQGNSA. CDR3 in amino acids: CASSLPGQANSGNTIYF. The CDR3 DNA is TGTGCCAGCAGCTTACCCGGACAGGCGAACTCTGGAAACACCATATATTTT.

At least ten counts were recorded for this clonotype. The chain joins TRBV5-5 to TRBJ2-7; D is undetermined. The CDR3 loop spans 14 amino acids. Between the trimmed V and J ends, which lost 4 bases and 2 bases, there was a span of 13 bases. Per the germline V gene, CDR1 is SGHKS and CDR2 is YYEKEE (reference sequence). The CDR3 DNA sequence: TGTGCCAGCAGCCCGGTCGGCAGGACCTACGAGCAGTACTTC. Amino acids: CASSPVGRTYEQYF.

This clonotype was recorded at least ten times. CDR3 nucleotides: TGTGCCAGCAGCTTTCCCGGGGAAGTTGTCTATGGCTACACCTTC. Its protein product is CASSFPGEVVYGYTF. The V gene is TRBV7-2, the J gene TRBJ1-2; D is undetermined. CDR3 length: 15 amino acids. V was shortened by 3 bases and J by 4 bases, with 15 bases between the two germline ends. In germline, CDR1 is SGHTA, CDR2 FQGNSA.

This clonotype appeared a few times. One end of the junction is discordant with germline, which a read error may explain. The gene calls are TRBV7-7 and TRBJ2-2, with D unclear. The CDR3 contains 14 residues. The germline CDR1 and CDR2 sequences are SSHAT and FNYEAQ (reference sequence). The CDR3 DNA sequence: TGTGCTAGCAGCTCTTTCGGGTCTGGCGGGGAGCTGTTTTTT. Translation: CASSSFGSGGELFF.

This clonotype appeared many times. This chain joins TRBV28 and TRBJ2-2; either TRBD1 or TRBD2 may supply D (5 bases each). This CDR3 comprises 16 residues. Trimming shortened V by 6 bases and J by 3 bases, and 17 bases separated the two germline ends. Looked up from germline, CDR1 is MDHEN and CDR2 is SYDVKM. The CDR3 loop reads CASRQGDGSYTGELFF. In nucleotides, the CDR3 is TGTGCCAGCAGACAAGGGGACGGATCTTACACCGGGGAGCTGTTTTTT. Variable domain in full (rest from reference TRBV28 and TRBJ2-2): DVKVTQSSRYLVKRTGEKVFLECVQDMDHENMFWYRQDPGLGLRLIYFSYDVKMKEKGDIPEGYSVSREKKERFSLILESASTNQTSMYLCASRQGDGSYTGELFFGEGSRLTVL.

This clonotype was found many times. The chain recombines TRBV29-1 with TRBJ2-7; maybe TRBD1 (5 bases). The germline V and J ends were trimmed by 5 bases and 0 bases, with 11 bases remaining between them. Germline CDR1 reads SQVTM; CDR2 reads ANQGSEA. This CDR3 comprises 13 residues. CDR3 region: CSVSQGLSYEQYF. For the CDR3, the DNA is TGCAGCGTTTCCCAGGGTCTCTCCTACGAGCAGTACTTC.

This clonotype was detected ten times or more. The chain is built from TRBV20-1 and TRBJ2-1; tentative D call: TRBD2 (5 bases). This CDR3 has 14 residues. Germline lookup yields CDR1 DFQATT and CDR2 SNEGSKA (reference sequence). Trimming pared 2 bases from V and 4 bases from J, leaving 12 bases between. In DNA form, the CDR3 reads TGCAGTGCTAGACCTAGACTAACGTACAATGAGCAGTTCTTC. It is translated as CSARPRLTYNEQFF.